This entry describes one TCR beta chain. This clonotype was detected many times. The specificity of this receptor is unknown. No base-level quality is on record; no much larger clone is a single base apart. The sample originates from a study of T cells in Graves' hyperthyroidism and ophthalmopathy (dated by TCRdb to about 2019). Looking at the study overall: Peripheral blood samples were taken at the time of initial diagnosis, prior to any treatment. Following sampling, methimazole starting at 30 mg daily was given to hyperthyroidism patients, and high-dose intravenous methylprednisolone was given to ophthalmopathy patients. The 95 to 100 discovery patients were randomly split 7:3 into training and test sets. In addition, the study compared T-cell repertoires in thyroid tissue and in blood from six Graves' hyperthyroidism patients. TCR V-J signatures able to tell the groups apart were searched for in a discovery cohort of approximately 95 patients, of whom around 43 had Graves' ophthalmopathy and about 60 had stable Graves' hyperthyroidism. Whether ophthalmopathy could be predicted prospectively was tested in an independent validation cohort made up of 18 hyperthyroidism patients plus 17 patients who later progressed to ophthalmopathy. The paper describes TCR Vbeta CDR3 sequencing of 140 or so peripheral blood samples, made up of about 41 ophthalmopathy patients, around 78 hyperthyroidism patients and 17 progressor patients. Overall study outcomes, separate from this receptor: Ophthalmopathy was separated from stable hyperthyroidism by a 13 V-J signature model, with approximately 85% sensitivity and about 81% specificity obtained in cross-validation and 80%/75% obtained in testing. Sample size was not statistically predetermined, and blinding of investigators to group allocation was not performed. Most expanded thyroid clonotypes (frequency above 0.001) were also found in blood, which suggests that blood repertoires may mirror thyroid immune responses. In validation, the model predicted progression to ophthalmopathy with 55% to 71% sensitivity and approximately 72% specificity, a median of approximately 6.7 months before onset.

The TCR beta CDR3 regions were amplified from the RNA transcripts. For the first round of RT-PCR on the TCR CDR3, the HTBI primer set was used together with the Qiagen OneStep RT-PCR kit. The libraries were constructed in a second round of multiplex PCR and then size-selected and purified. The libraries were sequenced on an Illumina HiSeq2000 using paired-end 100 bp reads. As for the authors' bioinformatics: SOAPnuke was used to process the raw data, removing reads that contained adapters or uncalled bases, had a mean Phred below 15, or lacked an exact match to the constant primer or identifier. High-quality paired reads were merged using COPE v1.2.5, and each unique nucleotide sequence was defined as a clonotype. MiTCR v1.1 was used to align the clonotypes against IMGT TRBV, TRBD and TRBJ reference segments. The analysis included only V-J combinations with a frequency above 0.0001, which together covered around 99% of the repertoires. The TCS score was defined as the ratio of F50 (clonal expansion) to E x V (chaos), calculated using BLOSUM62-based TCRdist between CDR3 peptides within each V-J. Welch's t-statistics and random forest reduced just over 500 V-J features to around 14, which were used in a naive Bayes classifier (R e1071). TCRdb handled the public reads itself, with Q25 trimming in fastp and clone calling in MiXCR, and kept productive beta chains. Every CDR3 protein is listed once, alongside the most common genes and DNA of its rows. The V and J calls come from TCRdb's annotation, not from the publication. This sample is represented by a few hundred thousand distinct CDR3 sequences; less than 20% of them were singletons. The ten largest account for approximately 7.4% of the sample.

CDR1 MDHEN and CDR2 SYDVKM are derived from the germline V gene. The CDR3 sequence holds 15 residues, the cysteine and phenylalanine included. Only CDR3 DNA remains: 45 bases, in frame from the first base. Unmatched junction bases come to 6, with V trimmed by 9 bases and J by 0 bases. Graves' hyperthyroidism was defined as stable when no progression to ophthalmopathy occurred over 18 months of follow-up. Hyperthyroidism patients were newly diagnosed, had a disease duration of under 2 months, and were aged 18 to 65 years. The study excluded patients with uncontrolled infections, other autoimmune diseases, pregnancy or lactation. Diagnoses were based on clinical symptoms, serum thyroxine and TRAb, thyroid ultrasound and orbital computed tomography. PBMCs were isolated from about 9.1 ml of fresh peripheral blood by Ficoll-Paque density gradient centrifugation. Trizol reagent was used to extract total RNA, and RNA quality was then checked on an Agilent 2100 Bioanalyzer.

The clonotype originates from a woman aged 25 to 45 with Graves' hyperthyroidism. Sequenced input: blood. The receptor chain draws on TRBV28 and TRBJ2-7; TRBD2 matches 12 bases in the middle. The CDR3 protein: CASLAGGPSSYEQYF. In nucleotides, the sequence is TGTGCCAGTCTAGCGGGAGGGCCGAGCTCCTACGAGCAGTACTTC.